This TCR beta chain was sequenced in a study of blood T cell repertoires in COVID-19. Whole-study context: Both acute and convalescent COVID-19 samples were obtained from the United States, Italy and Spain. PBMCs, B-cell-depleted T cells, or T cells provided the cDNA or gDNA that made up the material.

The authors' processing: The assay estimated nucleated cells by amplifying reference gene primers. Assay used: immunoSEQ multiplex PCR; TCRdb lists only in-frame clones, some missing. V, J and clone size reflect that table, while D and trimming were determined from the DNA. The sample gives approximately 120,000 clones, about 75% of which show up once; 20% is in the top ten. There are 12 residues in the CDR3. The V gene end was trimmed by 6 bases and the J gene end by 10 bases; junction bases not matched to a gene: 3. CDR1 is MDHEN, CDR2 SYDVKM, per germline. The sample comprised peripheral blood. The rearrangement links TRBV28 to TRBJ1-6; TRBD1 agrees at 7 bases. The TCR was taken from a man at least 80 years old with acute or convalescent COVID-19. The CDR3 DNA reads as TGTGCCAGCAGGGGGGACAGCTCACCCCTCCACTTT. This codes for CASRGDSSPLHF.